A selection of T cell receptor beta chains follows, all from one sample in a study of cytomegalovirus exposure and HLA in healthy donors. Produced via immunoSEQ multiplex PCR; TCRdb's table is partial and in-frame only. This sample yields 90,000 to 120,000 clones, of which about four fifths are seen a single time; 2% to 3% belongs to the top ten. The sample comprised PBMCs. The receptors originated from a man aged 25 to 40 in good health and CMV-seropositive. The CDR3 runs from the conserved cysteine through the conserved F or W. Fields, in order: CDR3 protein, CDR3 DNA, D gene, clone size, J gene, V gene. A D gene is named only where the DNA matches it firmly. Size values are once, few and many counts, or a class for expanded clones, and some rows have none.

CDR3aa: CASSEAQGQVSYGYTF
CDR3nt: TGTGCCAGCAGTGAAGCGCAGGGACAGGTTTCCTATGGCTACACCTTC
d_gene: TRBD1
abundance: .
j_gene: TRBJ1-2
v_gene: TRBV2

CDR3aa: CASSQGRLAGLYEQFF
CDR3nt: TGTGCCAGCAGCCAAGGTAGACTAGCGGGGCTCTATGAGCAGTTCTTC
d_gene: TRBD2
abundance: .
j_gene: TRBJ2-1
v_gene: TRBV7-8

CDR3aa: CASSLQEDTEAFF
CDR3nt: TGCGCCAGCAGCTTGCAGGAGGACACTGAAGCTTTCTTT
d_gene: .
abundance: .
j_gene: TRBJ1-1
v_gene: TRBV5-1

CDR3aa: CASSFLQGGSPLHF
CDR3nt: TGTGCCAGCAGTTTTCTCCAGGGGGGTTCACCCCTCCACTTT
d_gene: TRBD1
abundance: once
j_gene: TRBJ1-6
v_gene: TRBV27

CDR3aa: CASSLEGRSSPLHF
CDR3nt: TGTGCCAGCAGCTTAGAAGGGAGAAGTTCACCCCTCCACTTT
d_gene: .
abundance: .
j_gene: TRBJ1-6
v_gene: TRBV7-8

CDR3aa: CASRRAGANEQFF
CDR3nt: TGTGCCAGCAGAAGAGCGGGGGCCAATGAGCAGTTCTTC
d_gene: TRBD2
abundance: .
j_gene: TRBJ2-1
v_gene: TRBV2

CDR3aa: CASGQGYEQYF
CDR3nt: TGCGCCAGCGGACAGGGCTACGAGCAGTACTTC
d_gene: TRBD1
abundance: .
j_gene: TRBJ2-7
v_gene: TRBV5-1

CDR3aa: CASSEDHYNSPLHF
CDR3nt: TGTGCCAGTAGTGAGGATCACTATAATTCACCCCTCCACTTT
d_gene: .
abundance: .
j_gene: TRBJ1-6
v_gene: TRBV19

CDR3aa: CASSLGLQGSTGELFF
CDR3nt: TGTGCCAGCAGCTTAGGGCTACAGGGGAGCACCGGGGAGCTGTTTTTT
d_gene: TRBD1
abundance: .
j_gene: TRBJ2-2
v_gene: TRBV5-4

CDR3aa: CASSLTSGGHSSYEQYF
CDR3nt: TGTGCCAGCAGCTTAACATCGGGGGGCCATAGCTCCTACGAGCAGTACTTC
d_gene: .
abundance: few
j_gene: TRBJ2-7
v_gene: TRBV7-8

CDR3aa: CASSQTSRVTEAFF
CDR3nt: TGTGCCAGCAGTCAGACAAGCAGGGTGACTGAAGCTTTCTTT
d_gene: .
abundance: .
j_gene: TRBJ1-1
v_gene: TRBV2

CDR3aa: CASSGGTGRVGSPLHF
CDR3nt: TGTGCCAGTAGTGGGGGGACAGGGCGTGTGGGGTCACCCCTCCACTTT
d_gene: TRBD1
abundance: .
j_gene: TRBJ1-6
v_gene: TRBV19

CDR3aa: CASRLAGGSHTGELFF
CDR3nt: TGCGCCAGCAGGTTAGCGGGGGGCAGTCACACCGGGGAGCTGTTTTTT
d_gene: TRBD2
abundance: .
j_gene: TRBJ2-2
v_gene: TRBV5-1

CDR3aa: CAVPRTPTNEQFF
CDR3nt: TGTGCCGTACCTAGGACACCTACTAATGAGCAGTTCTTC
d_gene: .
abundance: .
j_gene: TRBJ2-1
v_gene: TRBV15

CDR3aa: CASSPGLAGSGEQYF
CDR3nt: TGCGCCAGCAGCCCGGGACTAGCGGGGAGTGGGGAGCAGTACTTC
d_gene: TRBD2
abundance: .
j_gene: TRBJ2-7
v_gene: TRBV4-1

CDR3aa: CAYTLGPGNTEAFF
CDR3nt: TGCGCCTACACCTTGGGGCCGGGGAACACTGAAGCTTTCTTT
d_gene: .
abundance: .
j_gene: TRBJ1-1
v_gene: TRBV5-1

CDR3aa: CASSLDGEQETQYF
CDR3nt: TGTGCCAGCAGCTTGGACGGGGAACAAGAGACCCAGTACTTC
d_gene: .
abundance: .
j_gene: TRBJ2-5
v_gene: TRBV5-4

CDR3aa: CASSDPNGANSPLHF
CDR3nt: TGTGCCAGCAGTGACCCGAACGGAGCGAATTCACCCCTCCACTTT
d_gene: .
abundance: .
j_gene: TRBJ1-6
v_gene: TRBV6-6

CDR3aa: CASSRGGGDQPQHF
CDR3nt: TGTGCCAGCAGCCGCGGGGGTGGGGATCAGCCCCAGCATTTT
d_gene: .
abundance: .
j_gene: TRBJ1-5
v_gene: TRBV5-6

CDR3aa: CASSYSQRGGLGELFF
CDR3nt: TGTGCCAGCAGTTACTCCCAGCGGGGGGGCCTCGGGGAGCTGTTTTTT
d_gene: TRBD2
abundance: .
j_gene: TRBJ2-2
v_gene: TRBV6-5

CDR3aa: CASSYITGTGIYGYTF
CDR3nt: TGTGCCAGCAGCTATATCACCGGGACAGGGATCTATGGCTACACCTTC
d_gene: TRBD1
abundance: .
j_gene: TRBJ1-2
v_gene: TRBV27

CDR3aa: CASSRTGGRDEQFF
CDR3nt: TGTGCCAGCAGCCGTACAGGGGGCCGGGATGAGCAGTTCTTC
d_gene: TRBD1
abundance: .
j_gene: TRBJ2-1
v_gene: TRBV5-4

CDR3aa: CASSLGAGTHQETQYF
CDR3nt: TGTGCCAGCAGCTTGGGCGCGGGGACCCACCAAGAGACCCAGTACTTC
d_gene: .
abundance: .
j_gene: TRBJ2-5
v_gene: TRBV5-6

CDR3aa: CASSTVNLAKNIQYF
CDR3nt: TGTGCCAGTAGTACAGTTAATCTAGCCAAAAACATTCAGTACTTC
d_gene: .
abundance: .
j_gene: TRBJ2-4
v_gene: TRBV19

CDR3aa: CASSELGGVVKEQYF
CDR3nt: TGTGCCAGCAGTGAACTAGGCGGGGTCGTGAAGGAGCAGTACTTC
d_gene: .
abundance: once
j_gene: TRBJ2-7
v_gene: TRBV6-1

CDR3aa: CASSLAPTSGVISYEQYF
CDR3nt: TGCGCCAGCAGCTTGGCGCCAACTAGCGGGGTGATCTCCTACGAGCAGTACTTC
d_gene: TRBD2
abundance: .
j_gene: TRBJ2-7
v_gene: TRBV5-1

CDR3aa: CASSLDRMNTEAFF
CDR3nt: TGTGCCAGCAGCTTAGACAGGATGAACACTGAAGCTTTCTTT
d_gene: .
abundance: .
j_gene: TRBJ1-1
v_gene: TRBV7-6

CDR3aa: CASSLLGAHEQYF
CDR3nt: TGTGCCAGCTCACTGCTGGGAGCTCACGAGCAGTACTTC
d_gene: .
abundance: .
j_gene: TRBJ2-7
v_gene: TRBV18

CDR3aa: CSVAGTSAYNEQFF
CDR3nt: TGCAGCGTTGCCGGGACTAGCGCCTACAATGAGCAGTTCTTC
d_gene: TRBD2
abundance: few
j_gene: TRBJ2-1
v_gene: TRBV29-1

CDR3aa: CASSIRQGGTEAFF
CDR3nt: TGTGCCAGCAGTATACGACAGGGGGGCACTGAAGCTTTCTTT
d_gene: TRBD1
abundance: .
j_gene: TRBJ1-1
v_gene: TRBV6-1

CDR3aa: CASSLDRGFKKLFF
CDR3nt: TGTGCCAGCAGCTTGGATAGGGGATTTAAAAAACTGTTTTTT
d_gene: .
abundance: .
j_gene: TRBJ1-4
v_gene: TRBV5-5

CDR3aa: CASSLTGTNEKLFF
CDR3nt: TGTGCCAGTAGCCTTACGGGGACTAATGAAAAACTGTTTTTT
d_gene: .
abundance: .
j_gene: TRBJ1-4
v_gene: TRBV19

CDR3aa: CASTGAGYEQYF
CDR3nt: TGTGCCAGCACAGGAGCGGGGTACGAGCAGTACTTC
d_gene: TRBD2
abundance: .
j_gene: TRBJ2-7
v_gene: TRBV2

CDR3aa: CASSLVQGAKTEAFF
CDR3nt: TGTGCCAGCAGCTTGGTACAGGGGGCGAAGACTGAAGCTTTCTTT
d_gene: TRBD1
abundance: .
j_gene: TRBJ1-1
v_gene: TRBV7-9

CDR3aa: CASGARGTSLEAFF
CDR3nt: TGTGCTAGTGGGGCCAGGGGCACCTCCCTTGAAGCTTTCTTT
d_gene: .
abundance: .
j_gene: TRBJ1-1
v_gene: TRBV12-5

CDR3aa: CASSLLGQGATCTF
CDR3nt: TGTGCCAGCAGCTTATTAGGACAGGGGGCTACGTGCACCTTC
d_gene: TRBD1
abundance: .
j_gene: TRBJ1-2
v_gene: TRBV11-3

CDR3aa: CRSGGGTEAFF
CDR3nt: TGCAGAAGCGGGGGTGGCACTGAAGCTTTCTTT
d_gene: .
abundance: .
j_gene: TRBJ1-1
v_gene: TRBV20-1

CDR3aa: CASSNQGGQYF
CDR3nt: TGTGCCAGTAGTAACCAGGGTGGCCAGTACTTC
d_gene: .
abundance: .
j_gene: TRBJ2-5
v_gene: TRBV19

CDR3aa: CAKAGDRGSYEQYF
CDR3nt: TGTGCCAAGGCGGGGGACAGGGGCTCCTACGAGCAGTACTTC
d_gene: TRBD1
abundance: once
j_gene: TRBJ2-7
v_gene: TRBV25-1

CDR3aa: CASSFLSEQYF
CDR3nt: TGCGCCAGCAGCTTCTTGAGCGAGCAGTACTTC
d_gene: .
abundance: .
j_gene: TRBJ2-7
v_gene: TRBV5-1

CDR3aa: CASSLLGPYEAFF
CDR3nt: TGTGCCAGCAGCTTACTGGGCCCGTATGAAGCTTTCTTT
d_gene: .
abundance: .
j_gene: TRBJ1-1
v_gene: TRBV11-2

CDR3aa: CASTSTDTQYF
CDR3nt: TGTGCCAGCACTAGCACAGATACGCAGTATTTT
d_gene: .
abundance: once
j_gene: TRBJ2-3
v_gene: TRBV2

CDR3aa: CATYTGEYQKLFF
CDR3nt: TGTGCCACCTATACAGGGGAGTATCAAAAACTGTTTTTT
d_gene: TRBD1
abundance: once
j_gene: TRBJ1-4
v_gene: TRBV6-1

CDR3aa: CAIGGGGDTQYF
CDR3nt: TGTGCCATAGGCGGGGGGGGAGATACGCAGTATTTT
d_gene: TRBD2
abundance: .
j_gene: TRBJ2-3
v_gene: TRBV10-3

CDR3aa: CASSRIPRGRFYEQFF
CDR3nt: TGTGCCAGCAGCCGTATTCCCAGGGGGCGCTTCTATGAGCAGTTCTTC
d_gene: .
abundance: once
j_gene: TRBJ2-1
v_gene: TRBV12-1

CDR3aa: CASSGGGGRETQYF
CDR3nt: TGTGCCAGCAGTGGGGGAGGGGGTCGGGAGACCCAGTACTTC
d_gene: .
abundance: .
j_gene: TRBJ2-5
v_gene: TRBV25-1

CDR3aa: CSSSLVGTGVATEAFF
CDR3nt: TGTTCCAGCAGCTTAGTTGGGACAGGGGTGGCCACTGAAGCTTTCTTT
d_gene: TRBD1
abundance: .
j_gene: TRBJ1-1
v_gene: TRBV7-9

CDR3aa: CASSRRAYEQYF
CDR3nt: TGTGCCAGCAGCCGCAGGGCCTACGAGCAGTACTTC
d_gene: .
abundance: few
j_gene: TRBJ2-7
v_gene: TRBV5-8

CDR3aa: CASHSPPAGAFF
CDR3nt: TGTGCCAGCCATAGTCCCCCGGCGGGGGCTTTCTTT
d_gene: .
abundance: .
j_gene: TRBJ1-1
v_gene: TRBV2

CDR3aa: CASLAGDTGYFYEQYF
CDR3nt: TGTGCCAGCCTAGCGGGTGATACCGGATATTTTTACGAGCAGTACTTC
d_gene: TRBD2
abundance: .
j_gene: TRBJ2-7
v_gene: TRBV2

CDR3aa: CASTPGTGPVHEQFF
CDR3nt: TGTGCCAGCACCCCCGGGACAGGTCCCGTCCATGAGCAGTTCTTC
d_gene: TRBD1
abundance: once
j_gene: TRBJ2-1
v_gene: TRBV7-9

CDR3aa: CASSPKRGASGTSHTGELFF
CDR3nt: TGTGCCAGCAGCCCGAAGCGGGGGGCGTCAGGGACCTCTCACACCGGGGAGCTGTTTTTT
d_gene: TRBD2
abundance: few
j_gene: TRBJ2-2
v_gene: TRBV5-4

CDR3aa: CASSLGQDRLNTEAFF
CDR3nt: TGTGCCAGCAGCTTAGGACAGGACAGGTTGAACACTGAAGCTTTCTTT
d_gene: TRBD1
abundance: .
j_gene: TRBJ1-1
v_gene: TRBV11-2